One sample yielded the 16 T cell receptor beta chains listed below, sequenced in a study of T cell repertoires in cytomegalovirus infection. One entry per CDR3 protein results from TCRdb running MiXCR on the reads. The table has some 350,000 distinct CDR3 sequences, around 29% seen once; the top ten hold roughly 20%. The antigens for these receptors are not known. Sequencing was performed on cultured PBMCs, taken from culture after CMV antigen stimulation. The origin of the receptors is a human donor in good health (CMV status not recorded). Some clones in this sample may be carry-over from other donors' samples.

DNA for the CDR3: TGTGCCAGCAGCTTAGGACTAGTCAATGAGCAGTTCTTC. This translates into CASSLGLVNEQFF. The chain has TRBV7-2 and TRBJ2-1, with a tentative D call TRBD2 (6 bases). This CDR3 comprises 13 residues. V was pared by 1 base and J by 6 bases, with 7 bases between. The germline V gene encodes CDR1 SGHTA and CDR2 FQGNSA.

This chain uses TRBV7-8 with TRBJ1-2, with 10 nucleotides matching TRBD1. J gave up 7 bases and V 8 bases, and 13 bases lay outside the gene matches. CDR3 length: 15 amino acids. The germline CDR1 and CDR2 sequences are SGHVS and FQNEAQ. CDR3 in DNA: TGTGCCAGCGGACCTACAGGGACAGGGGCTGGTGGCTACACCTTC. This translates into CASGPTGTGAGGYTF.

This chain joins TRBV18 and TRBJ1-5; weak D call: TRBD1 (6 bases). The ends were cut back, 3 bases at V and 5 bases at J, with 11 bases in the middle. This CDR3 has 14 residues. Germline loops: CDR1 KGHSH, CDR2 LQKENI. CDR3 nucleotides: TGTGCCAGCTCACCCGGGACACTCGATCAGCCCCAGCATTTT. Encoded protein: CASSPGTLDQPQHF.

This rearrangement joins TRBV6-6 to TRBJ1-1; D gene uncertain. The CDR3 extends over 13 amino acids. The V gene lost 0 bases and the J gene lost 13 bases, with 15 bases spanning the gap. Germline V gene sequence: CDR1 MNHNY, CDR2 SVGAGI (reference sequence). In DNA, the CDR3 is TGTGCCAGCAGTTACTCGTCTGGACCCAAGGGTTTCTTT. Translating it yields CASSYSSGPKGFF.

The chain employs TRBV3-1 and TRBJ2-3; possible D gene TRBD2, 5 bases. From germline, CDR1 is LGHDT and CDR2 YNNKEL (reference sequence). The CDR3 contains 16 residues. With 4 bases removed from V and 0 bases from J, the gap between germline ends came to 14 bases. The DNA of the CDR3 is TGTGCCAGCAGCCCCGGAATAGCGAGTAGCACAGATACGCAGTATTTT. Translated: CASSPGIASSTDTQYF.

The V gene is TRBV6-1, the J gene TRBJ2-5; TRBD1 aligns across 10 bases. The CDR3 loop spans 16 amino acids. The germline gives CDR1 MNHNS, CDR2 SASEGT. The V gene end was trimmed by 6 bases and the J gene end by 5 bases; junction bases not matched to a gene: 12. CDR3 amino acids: CASSPSRQGAGETQYF. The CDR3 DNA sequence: TGTGCCAGCAGCCCTTCCCGACAGGGGGCAGGGGAGACCCAGTACTTC.

CDR3 nucleotide sequence: TGTGCCACTACCGGGACAGGACTTACCTACGAGCAGTACTTC. It is translated as CATTGTGLTYEQYF. This chain links TRBV28 with TRBJ2-7, with 8 bases aligning to TRBD1. CDR1 and CDR2 from the germline V gene are MDHEN and SYDVKM. V lost 10 bases, J lost 2 bases, and 10 bases stayed unmatched. The CDR3 extends over 14 amino acids.

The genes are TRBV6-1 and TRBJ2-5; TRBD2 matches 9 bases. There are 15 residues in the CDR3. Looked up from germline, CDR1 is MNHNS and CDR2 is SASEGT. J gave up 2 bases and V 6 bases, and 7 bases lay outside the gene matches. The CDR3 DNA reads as TGTGCCAGCAGGGCTATCCTAGCGGGACAAGAGACCCAGTACTTC. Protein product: CASRAILAGQETQYF.

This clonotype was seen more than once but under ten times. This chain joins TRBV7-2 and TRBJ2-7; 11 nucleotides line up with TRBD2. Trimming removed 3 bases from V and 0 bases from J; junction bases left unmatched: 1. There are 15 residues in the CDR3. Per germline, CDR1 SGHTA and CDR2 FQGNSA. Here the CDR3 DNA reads TGTGCCAGCAGCTTTAGCGGGAGGGTCTCCTACGAGCAGTACTTC. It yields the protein CASSFSGRVSYEQYF.

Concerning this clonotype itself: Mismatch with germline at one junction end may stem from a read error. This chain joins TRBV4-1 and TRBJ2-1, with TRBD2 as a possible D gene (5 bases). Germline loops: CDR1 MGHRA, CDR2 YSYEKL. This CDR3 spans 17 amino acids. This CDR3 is CASSQDPIDGEYNEQFF. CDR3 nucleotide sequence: TGTGCCAGCAGCCAAGATCCTATAGACGGGGAGTACAATGAGCAGTTCTTC.

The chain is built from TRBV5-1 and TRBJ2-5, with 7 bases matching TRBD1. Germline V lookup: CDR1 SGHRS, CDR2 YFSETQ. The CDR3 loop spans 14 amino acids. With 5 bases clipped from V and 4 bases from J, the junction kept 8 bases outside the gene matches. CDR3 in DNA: TGCGCCAGCAGGCCGGGACAGTTGGGAGAGACCCAGTACTTC. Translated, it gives CASRPGQLGETQYF.

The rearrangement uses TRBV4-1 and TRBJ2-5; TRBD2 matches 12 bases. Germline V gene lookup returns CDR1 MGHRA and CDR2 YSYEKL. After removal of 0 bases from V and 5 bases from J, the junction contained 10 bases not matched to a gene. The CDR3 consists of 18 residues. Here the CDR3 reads CASSQELQTSGRRETQYF. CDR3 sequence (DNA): TGCGCCAGCAGCCAAGAATTACAGACTAGCGGGAGACGGGAGACCCAGTACTTC.

This chain's CDR3 is CASSFTEGVTEAFF. CDR3 bases: TGTGCCAGCAGTTTTACAGAGGGAGTCACTGAAGCTTTCTTT. The chain employs TRBV6-2 or TRBV6-3 and TRBJ1-1, with no clear D. Trimming removed 4 bases from V and 4 bases from J, with 13 bases in between. Per germline, CDR1 MNHEY and CDR2 SVGEGT. The CDR3 has 14 amino acids.

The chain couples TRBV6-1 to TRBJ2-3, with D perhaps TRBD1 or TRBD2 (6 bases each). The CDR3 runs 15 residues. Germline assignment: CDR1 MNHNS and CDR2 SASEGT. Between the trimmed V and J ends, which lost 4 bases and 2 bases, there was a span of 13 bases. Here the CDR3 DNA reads TGTGCCAGCAGTGTCTGGGGGGCCCTCACAGATACGCAGTATTTT. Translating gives CASSVWGALTDTQYF.

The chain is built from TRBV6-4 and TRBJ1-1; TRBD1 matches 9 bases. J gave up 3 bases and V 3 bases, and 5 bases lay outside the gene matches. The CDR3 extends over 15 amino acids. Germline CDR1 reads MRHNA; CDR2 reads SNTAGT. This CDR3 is CASSDPGDRDTEAFF. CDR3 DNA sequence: TGTGCCAGCAGTGATCCGGGGGACAGGGACACTGAAGCTTTCTTT.

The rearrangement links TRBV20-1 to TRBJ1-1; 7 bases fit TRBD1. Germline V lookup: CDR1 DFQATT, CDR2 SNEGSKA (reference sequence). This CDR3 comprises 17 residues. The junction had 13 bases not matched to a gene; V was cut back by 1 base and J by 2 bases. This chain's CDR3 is CSARVQGVINPNTEAFF. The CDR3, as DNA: TGCAGTGCTAGAGTCCAGGGGGTAATTAACCCCAACACTGAAGCTTTCTTT.